This T cell receptor (beta chain) derives from a study of T cells in Graves' hyperthyroidism and ophthalmopathy. Patients were aged 18 to 65, had disease duration under 2 months, and had newly diagnosed hyperthyroidism. Before ophthalmopathy appeared, progressors gave blood at initial hyperthyroidism diagnosis. This clonotype was observed at least ten times. Antigen specificity is unknown. Trimming took 0 bases from V and 0 from J; bases not matched to a gene: 7. CDR1 and CDR2 (germline): MNHEY, SVGAGI. This CDR3 contains 18 residues. General study findings and limits: Blood shared most expanded thyroid clonotypes above 0.001. It was a median roughly 6.5 months before onset that the model predicted ophthalmopathy.

RNA transcripts provided the source from which TCR beta CDR3 regions were amplified. First-round RT-PCR of the TCR CDR3 relied on the HTBI primer set. TCRdb redid the calling of the multiplex PCR reads with MiXCR, one entry per CDR3 protein. The sample has approximately 620,000 distinct CDR3 sequences, around 14% seen once. The chain combines TRBV6-5 with TRBJ2-2; TRBD1 matches at 7 bases. This receptor was obtained from a woman in her 30s with Graves' hyperthyroidism that later progressed to Graves' ophthalmopathy. Sequenced sample: blood. The CDR3: CASSYSIYRGANTGELFF. The CDR3 DNA reads TGTGCCAGCAGTTACTCGATTTACAGGGGAGCGAACACCGGGGAGCTGTTTTTT.